This is a list of T cell receptor beta chains from one sample in a study of cytomegalovirus exposure and HLA in healthy donors. Data came from immunoSEQ multiplex PCR; TCRdb stores just in-frame clones and leaves some out. The repertoire consists of about 130,000 clones, with about 91% occurring once and the leading ten covering around 9%. The sequenced sample was PBMCs. Source of these receptors: a woman between 18 and 30 years old in good health and CMV-seropositive. CDR3s include the opening cysteine and the closing phenylalanine or tryptophan. Each record gives: V gene, D gene, J gene, clone size, CDR3 length, CDR3 protein, CDR3 DNA. A D gene is named only where the DNA matches it firmly. Clone size is shown for a subset of rows, as once, few, many or a class of expanded clone.

TRBV10-1	-	TRBJ2-1	-	13	CASGLSGSREQFF	TGCGCCAGCGGTCTTTCAGGGTCCCGTGAGCAGTTCTTC
TRBV4-2	TRBD2	TRBJ2-7	-	15	CASSLRTSGVYEQYF	TGTGCCAGCAGCCTCCGGACTAGCGGGGTTTACGAGCAGTACTTC
TRBV28	TRBD1	TRBJ1-2	-	14	CASSLGQGAGGYTF	TGTGCCAGCAGTTTAGGACAGGGGGCCGGAGGCTACACCTTC
TRBV7-9	TRBD2	TRBJ2-7	-	12	CAIPWGGYEQYF	TGTGCCATCCCGTGGGGGGGCTACGAGCAGTACTTC
TRBV4-1	TRBD2	TRBJ2-4	-	15	CASSQAGEGKNIQYF	TGCGCCAGCAGCCAAGCCGGGGAGGGGAAAAACATTCAGTACTTC
TRBV28	TRBD1	TRBJ1-5	-	13	CASSRQGNQPQHF	TGTGCCAGCAGTAGACAGGGTAATCAGCCCCAGCATTTT
TRBV28	-	TRBJ1-6	-	14	CASRPQDYNSPLHF	TGTGCCAGCAGACCACAGGACTATAATTCACCCCTCCACTTT
TRBV28	TRBD1	TRBJ1-4	-	15	CASSLLGQTGEKLFF	TGTGCCAGCAGTTTACTGGGACAGACGGGTGAAAAACTGTTTTTT
TRBV11-2	TRBD2	TRBJ2-3	-	19	CASSLKRSRTSGTTDTQYF	TGTGCCAGCAGCTTAAAACGATCCCGGACTAGCGGGACCACAGATACGCAGTATTTT
TRBV7-9	-	TRBJ2-2	-	17	CASSQFGQSTNTGELFF	TGTGCCAGCAGCCAATTTGGACAGTCAACGAACACCGGGGAGCTGTTTTTT
TRBV27	TRBD2	TRBJ2-7	-	14	CASGLAGGPYEQYF	TGTGCCAGCGGTCTAGCGGGGGGCCCCTACGAGCAGTACTTC
TRBV6-1	TRBD1	TRBJ1-5	-	16	CASSETGTVGNQPQHF	TGTGCCAGCAGTGAAACAGGGACAGTGGGCAATCAGCCCCAGCATTTT
TRBV7-9	-	TRBJ1-2	-	17	CASSLEGATELNYGYTF	TGTGCCAGCAGCTTAGAAGGTGCGACAGAACTTAACTATGGCTACACCTTC
TRBV7-9	TRBD1	TRBJ2-3	-	9	CASSLQGDF	TGTGCCAGCAGCTTACAGGGGGATTTT
TRBV20-1	TRBD2	TRBJ2-7	-	11	CSARGVYEQYF	TGCAGTGCTCGGGGGGTCTACGAGCAGTACTTC
TRBV5-1	-	TRBJ1-1	-	16	CASSVAPRGKNTEAFF	TGCGCCAGCAGCGTAGCCCCTCGAGGAAAGAACACTGAAGCTTTCTTT
TRBV27	-	TRBJ1-1	-	14	CASSLKQVNTEAFF	TGTGCCAGCAGTTTAAAACAAGTGAACACTGAAGCTTTCTTT
TRBV28	TRBD2	TRBJ2-5	-	16	CASSLGGGGAQETQYF	TGTGCCAGCAGTTTAGGTGGCGGGGGGGCCCAAGAGACCCAGTACTTC
TRBV7-2	-	TRBJ2-7	-	14	CASNFRGPSYEQYF	TGTGCCAGCAATTTTCGGGGTCCATCCTACGAGCAGTACTTC
TRBV5-6	TRBD2	TRBJ2-5	-	16	CASSLARTSGLETQYF	TGTGCCAGCAGCTTGGCAAGGACTAGCGGACTAGAGACCCAGTACTTC
TRBV9	TRBD2	TRBJ2-2	once	15	CASSQGLVETGELFF	TGTGCCAGCAGCCAAGGACTAGTAGAAACCGGGGAGCTGTTTTTT
TRBV28	-	TRBJ2-3	-	15	CASMEVVARRDTQYF	TGTGCCAGCATGGAGGTAGTGGCCCGGAGGGATACGCAGTATTTT
TRBV6-1	TRBD1	TRBJ2-7	-	15	CASSEATQGGHEQYF	TGTGCCAGCAGTGAAGCCACACAGGGGGGCCACGAGCAGTACTTC
TRBV5-4	TRBD2	TRBJ2-2	-	15	CASTPVAGPTGELFF	TGTGCCAGCACCCCAGTAGCGGGCCCCACCGGGGAGCTGTTTTTT
TRBV18	TRBD1	TRBJ2-7	once	15	CASSPQGQGTYEQYF	TGTGCCAGCTCACCTCAAGGACAGGGGACCTACGAGCAGTACTTC
TRBV13	TRBD2	TRBJ2-1	-	16	CASSPRGGSPYNEQFF	TGTGCCAGCAGCCCACGGGGGGGATCCCCCTACAATGAGCAGTTCTTC
TRBV6-5	-	TRBJ2-3	-	15	CASSRRGLGPDTQYF	TGTGCCAGCAGTCGTAGGGGACTCGGTCCAGATACGCAGTATTTT
TRBV7-9	-	TRBJ2-7	-	12	CASSLRSYEQYF	TGTGCCAGCAGCCTTCGTTCCTACGAGCAGTACTTC
TRBV13	-	TRBJ2-2	-	13	CASRDMSVGELFF	TGTGCCAGCAGAGACATGTCCGTCGGGGAGCTGTTTTTT
TRBV28	-	TRBJ1-5	-	14	CASSLGGSHQPQHF	TGTGCCAGCAGTTTAGGGGGGAGTCATCAGCCCCAGCATTTT
TRBV28	-	TRBJ1-2	-	15	CASSIRQYTNYGYTF	TGTGCCAGCAGTATCCGACAGTATACTAACTATGGCTACACCTTC
TRBV7-2	-	TRBJ1-4	-	13	CASNSGGAGKLFF	TGTGCCAGCAACTCCGGGGGGGCTGGAAAACTGTTTTTT
TRBV25-1	-	TRBJ1-3	-	18	CASSEHKEMELTGNTIYF	TGTGCCAGCAGTGAGCATAAGGAGATGGAGCTTACTGGAAACACCATATATTTT
TRBV7-9	-	TRBJ2-5	-	16	CASRMPVGRGKETQYF	TGTGCCAGCCGGATGCCGGTAGGCCGGGGGAAAGAGACCCAGTACTTC
TRBV5-4	-	TRBJ2-2	-	14	CASSLESYTGELFF	TGTGCCAGCAGCTTGGAATCTTACACCGGGGAGCTGTTTTTT
TRBV7-9	-	TRBJ2-2	-	15	CASSLGSLNTGELFF	TGTGCCAGCAGCTTAGGGTCCCTAAACACCGGGGAGCTGTTTTTT
TRBV11-2	TRBD1	TRBJ1-3	-	16	CASSNPTGTSGNTIYF	TGTGCCAGCAGCAACCCGACAGGGACCTCTGGAAACACCATATATTTT
TRBV2	TRBD2	TRBJ2-6	few	18	CASIGLAGAFSGANVLTF	TGTGCCAGCATTGGACTAGCGGGGGCCTTCTCTGGGGCCAACGTCCTGACTTTC
TRBV18	TRBD2	TRBJ2-1	-	15	CASSPPGLANNEQFF	TGTGCCAGCTCACCACCGGGACTAGCGAACAATGAGCAGTTCTTC
TRBV5-1	-	TRBJ1-2	once	13	CASSAGGHSGYTF	TGCGCCAGCAGCGCGGGGGGCCATAGTGGCTACACCTTC
TRBV6-5	TRBD2	TRBJ2-7	-	11	CASGGAYEQYF	TGTGCCAGCGGGGGGGCCTACGAGCAGTACTTC